These 13 T cell receptor beta chains originate from one sample sequenced in a study of blood T cells in healthy people across ages (dated by TCRdb to about 2015). Libraries came from 5' RACE. TCRdb names Illumina HiSeq 2500 as the instrument used. A second about 7 to 11 cycle PCR used a sample-barcoded 5' primer and a J-beta primer mix. TCRdb handled the public reads itself, with Q25 trimming in fastp and clone calling in MiXCR, and kept productive beta chains. All rows with the same CDR3 protein become a single entry with the most common DNA and genes. This sample holds hundreds of thousands of distinct CDR3 sequences; about 61% were observed only once. The ten largest clones capture roughly 25% of the sample. The specimen sequenced was blood. The receptors were gathered from a middle-aged man in good health.

V and J are TRBV5-1 and TRBJ2-3; 11 nucleotides match TRBD1. This CDR3 contains 18 residues. Germline V CDR1 and CDR2: SGHRS, YFSETQ. The junction had 10 bases not matched to a gene; V was cut back by 4 bases and J by 0 bases. CDR3 in DNA: TGCGCCAGCAGCGCCGGACAGGGGGCCATCCGAAGCACAGATACGCAGTATTTT. Translation gives CASSAGQGAIRSTDTQYF.

The chain recombines TRBV12-3 or TRBV12-4 with TRBJ2-3; D perhaps matches TRBD2 (5 bases). The CDR3 runs to 14 residues. V was clipped by 5 bases and J by 2 bases, with 11 bases between them. CDR3 amino acids: CASSVTINTDTQYF. CDR3 sequence (DNA): TGTGCCAGCAGTGTGACTATTAACACAGATACGCAGTATTTT.

Turning to this clonotype: Just one base apart from a much larger clone, this may be a read error. This chain joins TRBV7-2 and TRBJ2-5; 8 bases fit TRBD1. The assigned J gene may be wrong: the sequence end matches TRBJ2-7 better. Germline V gene sequence: CDR1 SGHTA, CDR2 FQGNSA. The CDR3 spans 15 residues. CDR3 loop: CASSLAVTGAFEQYF. DNA for the CDR3: TGTGCCAGCAGCTTGGCAGTGACAGGGGCATTCGAGCAGTACTTC.

The chain employs TRBV7-8 and TRBJ1-6; D gene unclear. Germline V CDR1 and CDR2: SGHVS, FQNEAQ. Trimming removed 7 bases at V and 7 bases at J, with 17 bases between. The CDR3 consists of 15 residues. The CDR3 DNA is TGTGCCAGCACCCCAGCCCCAACCGAAAATTCACCCCTCCACTTT. It codes for CASTPAPTENSPLHF.

The chain couples TRBV5-6 to TRBJ2-5, with 7 positions matching TRBD2. With V trimmed by 6 bases and J by 7 bases, 12 bases remained unmatched. CDR3 size: 14 residues. Per germline, CDR1 SGHDT and CDR2 YYEEEE. The CDR3 region is CASNARGGRGTQYF. CDR3 DNA sequence: TGTGCCAGCAATGCTCGCGGGGGTCGAGGGACCCAGTACTTC.

This clonotype was seen once. The CDR3 nucleotides read TGTGCCAGCAGCGTACAGGGGGCCAGGGAAGCTTTCTTT. Amino acid sequence: CASSVQGAREAFF. The V and J genes are TRBV7-8 and TRBJ1-1, with 9 bases lining up with TRBD1. Germline trimming cut 5 bases from V and 8 bases from J; bases unmatched to any gene: 6. The CDR3 consists of 13 residues. CDR1 and CDR2 from the germline V gene are SGHVS and FQNEAQ.

This clonotype was counted between two and nine times. The genes are TRBV5-1 and TRBJ2-2, with D perhaps assigned TRBD1 or TRBD2 (6 bases each). V was clipped by 2 bases and J by 4 bases, with 18 bases between them. Germline V gene data show CDR1 as SGHRS and CDR2 as YFSETQ. This CDR3 spans 17 amino acids. The CDR3: CASSLVPGARSTGELFF. The CDR3 DNA reads TGCGCCAGCAGCTTAGTTCCGGGGGCGCGAAGCACCGGGGAGCTGTTTTTT.

The V call is TRBV12-3 or TRBV12-4, the J call TRBJ1-1, with TRBD1 matching 9 bases. The length of the CDR3 is 11 residues. Trimming cost V 7 bases and J 11 bases; bases outside gene matches: 5. The CDR3 DNA follows: TGTGCCAGCATCCTTGGGACAGGGGCTTTCTTT. Residues: CASILGTGAFF.

Ten or more counts support this clonotype. The chain recombines TRBV7-9 with TRBJ1-5; no reliable D call. The CDR3 consists of 14 residues. Looked up from germline, CDR1 is SEHNR and CDR2 is FQNEAQ (reference sequence). The V end lost 2 bases, the J end lost 3 bases, and 8 bases lay between the germline ends. In DNA, the CDR3 is TGTGCCAGCAGCTTACTCCAGTCCAATCAGCCCCAGCATTTT. Amino acids: CASSLLQSNQPQHF. Combining the CDR3 with reference TRBV7-9 and TRBJ1-5 gives the whole variable domain DTGVSQNPRHKITKRGQNVTFRCDPISEHNRLYWYRQTLGQGPEFLTYFQNEAQLEKSRLLSDRFSAERPKGSFSTLEIQRTEQGDSAMYLCASSLLQSNQPQHFGDGTRLSIL.

This chain links TRBV9 with TRBJ2-7, with TRBD1 matching over 11 bases. The J call is uncertain, as TRBJ2-5 better fits the DNA end. The CDR3 runs to 17 residues. CDR1 SGDLS and CDR2 YYNGEE come from the germline V gene. CDR3 sequence reads: CASSVATGQGAPGTQYF. CDR3 sequence (DNA): TGTGCCAGCAGCGTAGCTACAGGACAGGGGGCGCCGGGGACCCAGTACTTC.

This clonotype came up a few times. This chain joins TRBV7-2 and TRBJ2-1; perhaps TRBD1 as D (5 bases). Between the trimmed V and J ends, which lost 2 bases and 7 bases, there was a span of 12 bases. Germline loops: CDR1 SGHTA, CDR2 FQGNSA. The CDR3 totals 14 residues. The CDR3 loop reads CASSLSPGWNEQFF. DNA for the CDR3: TGTGCCAGCAGCTTAAGTCCAGGGTGGAATGAGCAGTTCTTC.

This clonotype was seen a handful of times. The J gene is TRBJ2-5, the V gene TRBV29-1; possibly TRBD2 for D (6 bases). Germline lookup yields CDR1 SQVTM and CDR2 ANQGSEA. This CDR3 spans 14 amino acids. Trimming took 2 bases from V and 7 from J, leaving 17 bases between them. The DNA of the CDR3 is TGCAGCGTTGAACGGGGCCCCCGGGAGCGGACCCAGTACTTC. This translates into CSVERGPRERTQYF.

The chain is built from TRBV7-2 and TRBJ2-5; D unclear. This CDR3 region has 15 residues. Germline values: CDR1 SGHTA, CDR2 FQGNSA. The V gene lost 2 bases and the J gene lost 2 bases, with 12 bases spanning the gap. This CDR3 is CASSLFPVTQETQYF. The CDR3 region has the DNA TGTGCCAGCAGCTTATTTCCAGTCACACAAGAGACCCAGTACTTC.